The TCR beta chain under discussion was sequenced for a study of blood T cell repertoires in COVID-19. Turning to the study itself: Researchers got acute and convalescent COVID-19 samples from the United States, Italy and Spain. PBMCs, B-cell-depleted T cells, or T cells provided the cDNA or gDNA that made up the material.

Study processing details: Scientists estimated how many nucleated cells there were by amplifying reference gene primers. The table came from immunoSEQ multiplex PCR; TCRdb's copy has only in-frame clones and leaves some out. For V, J and clone size, that table is used; D and trimming come from the DNA. The table lists 300,000 to 400,000 clones, 70% to 90% of them singletons, with around 3% in the top ten. Germline loops: CDR1 SQVTM, CDR2 ANQGSEA. V shed 6 bases and J shed 3 bases, with 15 bases lying between them. The CDR3 consists of 13 residues. The sequencing input was peripheral blood. The clonotype originates from a human donor in a cohort sampled during active COVID-19. The chain uses TRBV29-1 and TRBJ2-7; D is unclear. CDR3: CSVLQQADYEQYF. In DNA, the CDR3 is TGCAGCGTCTTACAGCAGGCCGACTACGAGCAGTACTTC.